The 23 T cell receptor beta chains in this list originate from one sample, sequenced in a study of blood T cell repertoires in COVID-19. Produced via immunoSEQ multiplex PCR; TCRdb's table is partial and in-frame only. The sample lists about 400,000 clones, about 87% occurring once. Sample: PBMCs or T cells enriched from blood (not recorded which). The source of these receptors is a man aged 35-49 years in a cohort exposed to, infected with or recovered from COVID-19 (not recorded which).

V usage is TRBV7-8 and J usage is TRBJ2-7; 7 bases fit TRBD2. Per the germline V gene, CDR1 is SGHVS and CDR2 is FQNEAQ. The CDR3 runs to 14 residues. J was trimmed by 6 bases and V by 5 bases; bases with no gene match: 10. The CDR3 protein is CASSPPSGPFEQYF. CDR3 DNA sequence: TGTGCCAGCAGCCCCCCTAGCGGACCATTCGAGCAGTACTTC.

The gene calls are TRBV4-1 and TRBJ1-1; D remains unclear. V lost 4 bases and J lost 0, with 12 bases in between. CDR1 and CDR2 (germline): MGHRA, YSYEKL. The CDR3 is made up of 15 amino acids. CDR3 nucleotide sequence: TGCGCCAGCAGCCCCCGCGCGGGGATGAACACTGAAGCTTTCTTT. It specifies CASSPRAGMNTEAFF.

The chain is built from TRBV15 and TRBJ2-1; possibly TRBD2 for D (6 bases). From germline, CDR1 is LNHNV and CDR2 YYDKDF (reference sequence). The ends were cut back, 0 bases at V and 7 bases at J, with 16 bases in the middle. The length of the CDR3 is 16 residues. The CDR3 DNA reads TGTGCCACCAGCAGAGATCTTAGCGGAACCGGGAATGAGCAGTTCTTC. Amino acid sequence: CATSRDLSGTGNEQFF. Drawing the rest from reference TRBV15 and TRBJ2-1, the complete variable domain is DAMVIQNPRYQVTQFGKPVTLSCSQTLNHNVMYWYQQKSSQAPKLLFHYYDKDFNNEADTPDNFQSRRPNTSFCFLDIRSPGLGDTAMYLCATSRDLSGTGNEQFFGPGTRLTVL.

The chain uses TRBV10-3 and TRBJ1-5; D not resolved. The CDR3 loop spans 13 amino acids. Germline CDR1 reads ENHRY; CDR2 reads SYGVKD. V was cut by 5 bases and J by 0 bases, with 5 bases left in between. CDR3 bases: TGTGCCATCAGTACAGATAGCAATCAGCCCCAGCATTTT. Residues: CAISTDSNQPQHF.

This clone was picked up one time. The chain couples TRBV3-1 (or the pseudogene TRBV3-2) to TRBJ2-7; D possibly corresponds to TRBD2 (6 bases). V lost 0 bases, J lost 3 bases, and 15 bases lay in between. This CDR3 region has 16 residues. Per the germline V gene, CDR1 is LGHDT and CDR2 is YNNKEL (reference sequence). The CDR3 is CASSQEIRLESYEQYF. CDR3 coding DNA: TGTGCCAGCAGCCAAGAGATCCGACTAGAGAGCTACGAGCAGTACTTC.

The chain has TRBV27 and TRBJ2-1; D call uncertain. The CDR3 loop spans 15 amino acids. V was pared by 1 base and J by 8 bases, with 15 bases between. CDR1 is MNHEY and CDR2 is SMNVEV in the germline V gene (reference sequence). This chain's CDR3 is CASSLFPRNGYEQFF. Written as DNA, the CDR3 is TGTGCCAGCAGTTTATTCCCTAGGAACGGCTATGAGCAGTTCTTC.

This clone has a single count. The chain employs TRBV4-1 and TRBJ1-1, with 10 bases lining up with TRBD1. Germline trimming cut 1 base from V and 11 bases from J; bases unmatched to any gene: 13. This CDR3 contains 16 residues. From germline, CDR1 is MGHRA and CDR2 YSYEKL. CDR3 loop: CASSQADRDRGTAAFF. CDR3 sequence (DNA): TGCGCCAGCAGCCAAGCTGACCGGGACAGGGGCACCGCGGCTTTCTTT.

This clone was seen a single time. V usage is TRBV5-1 and J usage is TRBJ2-7; D might be TRBD2 (6 bases). Trimming stripped 3 bases from V and 4 bases from J, with 17 bases between. Germline lookup yields CDR1 SGHRS and CDR2 YFSETQ. The CDR3 totals 15 residues. The CDR3 reads CASSSQAGGGYEQYF. The DNA for the CDR3 is TGCGCCAGCAGCTCCCAGGCCGGGGGAGGATACGAGCAGTACTTC.

This chain connects TRBV7-8 to TRBJ2-5; 14 bases match TRBD2. Germline loops: CDR1 SGHVS, CDR2 FQNEAQ. With 1 base clipped from V and 5 bases from J, the junction kept 15 bases outside the gene matches. This CDR3 has 20 amino acids. The CDR3 reads CASSLVYRATSGRADETQYF. In DNA form, the CDR3 reads TGTGCCAGCAGCTTAGTCTACAGAGCGACTAGCGGGAGGGCCGATGAGACCCAGTACTTC. Full variable domain (remainder filled in from reference TRBV7-8 and TRBJ2-5): GAGVSQSPRYKVAKRGQDVALRCDPISGHVSLFWYQQALGQGPEFLTYFQNEAQLDKSGLPSDRFFAERPEGSVSTLKIQRTQQEDSAVYLCASSLVYRATSGRADETQYFGPGTRLLVL.

J is TRBJ1-6 and V is TRBV18, with TRBD1 matching 7 bases. The CDR3 extends over 12 amino acids. Germline V CDR1 and CDR2: KGHSH, LQKENI. The trim removed 3 bases at V and 13 bases at J, leaving 3 bases unmatched. The CDR3 region is CASSPGGGPLHF. For the CDR3, the DNA is TGTGCCAGCTCACCCGGAGGGGGCCCCCTCCACTTT.

This clone was observed a single time. This chain uses TRBV5-1 with TRBJ2-1; 7 positions agree with TRBD2. There are 15 residues in the CDR3. V lost 4 bases and J lost 0; bases outside the gene matches: 4. Germline CDR1 and CDR2: SGHRS and YFSETQ. The CDR3 reads CASSVSGNSYNEQFF. DNA of the CDR3: TGCGCCAGCAGCGTCAGCGGGAACTCCTACAATGAGCAGTTCTTC.

The chain employs TRBV19 and TRBJ1-4; D unclear. Trimming pared 7 bases from V and 8 bases from J, leaving 17 bases between. This CDR3 has 14 amino acids. The germline gives CDR1 LNHDA, CDR2 SQIVND (reference sequence). CDR3 in amino acids: CASTAPTVVEKLFF. The CDR3 DNA reads as TGTGCCAGTACCGCCCCCACAGTAGTCGAAAAACTGTTTTTT.

With respect to this clone: The sample has other DNA sequences that encode this CDR3 too. The gene calls are TRBV5-6 and TRBJ1-2; possibly TRBD1 for D (6 bases). V gave up 2 bases and J gave up 4 bases, with 9 bases separating them. This CDR3 region has 13 residues. Germline V gene sequence: CDR1 SGHDT, CDR2 YYEEEE. CDR3: CASSLGQFYGYTF. The CDR3 DNA reads TGTGCCAGCAGCTTAGGACAGTTCTATGGCTACACCTTC.

This clone came up a few times. The CDR3 region has the DNA TGTGCCAGTAAAATCCGGGTAGAATTGGTAGCCGGGGAGCTGTTTTTT. It encodes CASKIRVELVAGELFF. The gene calls are TRBV19 and TRBJ2-2, with D hard to call. The CDR3 runs to 16 residues. V gave up 7 bases and J gave up 6 bases, with 21 bases separating them. The germline V gene encodes CDR1 LNHDA and CDR2 SQIVND (reference sequence).

This clone was seen a few times. The chain joins TRBV3-1 (or the pseudogene TRBV3-2) to TRBJ2-7, with D perhaps matching TRBD1 (6 bases). V lost 6 bases and J 7 bases, leaving 22 bases between the germline ends. The CDR3 is 15 residues long. Germline values: CDR1 LGHDT, CDR2 YNNKEL (reference sequence). DNA for the CDR3: TGTGCCAGCAGTCGTAACAGGGAAGGCATCGGTGAGCAGTACTTC. Translating gives CASSRNREGIGEQYF.

The V call is TRBV7-8, the J call TRBJ1-1; D is perhaps TRBD1 (6 bases). Germline V gene data show CDR1 as SGHVS and CDR2 as FQNEAQ. V shed 5 bases and J shed 14 bases, with 21 bases lying between them. The CDR3 sequence is 13 residues long. CDR3 nucleotides: TGTGCCAGCAGCCTACAGGGTCCCTCCGATCCCTTCTTT. Translating it yields CASSLQGPSDPFF.

This clone has a single count. V usage is TRBV28 and J usage is TRBJ2-1, with a weak D call TRBD2 (5 bases). The CDR3 extends over 12 amino acids. Trimming cost V 8 bases and J 4 bases, with 9 bases left between them. The V gene's germline CDR1 is MDHEN and CDR2 SYDVKM. This CDR3 reads CASRGDYNEQFF. The CDR3 DNA reads TGTGCCAGCCGGGGAGATTACAATGAGCAGTTCTTC. The entire variable domain, with the rest obtained from reference TRBV28 and TRBJ2-1, is as follows: DVKVTQSSRYLVKRTGEKVFLECVQDMDHENMFWYRQDPGLGLRLIYFSYDVKMKEKGDIPEGYSVSREKKERFSLILESASTNQTSMYLCASRGDYNEQFFGPGTRLTVL.

This clone was seen only once. The rearrangement joins TRBV5-6 to TRBJ1-1, with 9 bases fitting TRBD1. This CDR3 contains 13 residues. In germline, CDR1 is SGHDT, CDR2 YYEEEE. The junction had 4 bases not matched to a gene; V was cut back by 6 bases and J by 4 bases. The CDR3: CASTGQGVTEAFF. The DNA of the CDR3 is TGTGCCAGCACGGGACAGGGCGTCACTGAAGCTTTCTTT.

This sequence joins TRBV10-3 and TRBJ2-3; D gene unclear. Germline values: CDR1 ENHRY, CDR2 SYGVKD. The CDR3 loop spans 12 amino acids. Trimming shortened V by 8 bases and J by 6 bases, and 12 bases separated the two germline ends. Written as DNA, the CDR3 is TGTGCCATCTCGTTAGAGTCGGATACGCAGTATTTT. Translated, it gives CAISLESDTQYF.

J is TRBJ2-3 and V is TRBV2; the match to TRBD2 covers 16 bases. The CDR3 has 18 amino acids. Germline V gives CDR1 SNHLY, CDR2 FYNNEI. V shed 6 bases and J 1 base; nucleotides not matched to a gene: 7. CDR3 protein: CASRTGLAGGPGTDTQYF. In nucleotides, the CDR3 is TGTGCCAGCAGAACGGGACTAGCGGGAGGGCCAGGCACAGATACGCAGTATTTT.

The chain combines TRBV19 with TRBJ1-1, with D possibly TRBD1 on 5 matching bases. Germline-derived CDR1 and CDR2 are LNHDA and SQIVND (reference sequence). V was pared by 1 base and J by 8 bases, with 14 bases between. CDR3 length: 14 residues. The CDR3 DNA follows: TGTGCCAGTAGTATAGGGGGCCGATCGCGGGAAGCTTTCTTT. Translation gives CASSIGGRSREAFF. The variable domain in full, completed from reference TRBV19 and TRBJ1-1, reads DGGITQSPKYLFRKEGQNVTLSCEQNLNHDAMYWYRQDPGQGLRLIYYSQIVNDFQKGDIAEGYSVSREKKESFPLTVTSAQKNPTAFYLCASSIGGRSREAFFGQGTRLTVV.

The chain has TRBV12-3 or TRBV12-4 and TRBJ1-2, with D unresolved. This CDR3 comprises 11 residues. Trimming removed 4 bases at V and 3 bases at J, with 3 bases between. CDR3 nucleotides: TGTGCCAGCAGTTCCTACTATGGCTACACCTTC. It specifies CASSSYYGYTF.

This chain links TRBV5-4 with TRBJ2-3; 16 nucleotides match TRBD2. The length of the CDR3 is 19 residues. V gave up 0 bases and J gave up 3 bases; unmatched junction bases: 7. From germline, CDR1 is SGHNT and CDR2 YYREEE (reference sequence). The CDR3 DNA reads as TGTGCCAGCAGCTTGGAGGGGACTAGCGGGAGGGCCGGGACAGATACGCAGTATTTT. It translates to CASSLEGTSGRAGTDTQYF. Complete variable domain (other parts from reference TRBV5-4 and TRBJ2-3): ETGVTQSPTHLIKTRGQQVTLRCSSQSGHNTVSWYQQALGQGPQFIFQYYREEENGRGNFPPRFSGLQFPNYSSELNVNALELDDSALYLCASSLEGTSGRAGTDTQYFGPGTRLTVL.